Following are 28 T cell receptor beta chains from one sample sequenced in a study of blood T cell repertoires in COVID-19. The protocol was immunoSEQ multiplex PCR, while the TCRdb copy is restricted to in-frame clones and leaves out a portion. The profile shows 150,000 or so clones, roughly 80% of them singletons. The specimen was peripheral blood. All receptors come from a woman older than 75 with acute or convalescent COVID-19.

The genes are TRBV12-3 or TRBV12-4 and TRBJ2-7; tentatively, D is TRBD2 (6 bases). The CDR3 has 13 amino acids. V was pared by 4 bases and J by 3 bases, with 10 bases between. The CDR3: CASSWASDYEQYF. In nucleotides, the CDR3 is TGTGCCAGCAGTTGGGCTAGCGACTACGAGCAGTACTTC.

The chain links TRBV28 to TRBJ2-4; 8 bases are shared with TRBD2. The CDR3 sequence is 18 residues long. The junction had 16 bases not matched to a gene; V was cut back by 6 bases and J by 3 bases. Germline CDR1 is MDHEN and CDR2 is SYDVKM. The CDR3 bases are TGTGCCAGCAGGCCCGTACTTGGGACTAGTGCAGGCAAAAACATTCAGTACTTC. Translated: CASRPVLGTSAGKNIQYF.

The genes are TRBV5-5 and TRBJ1-6, with D possibly matching TRBD1 (6 bases). From germline, CDR1 is SGHKS and CDR2 YYEKEE (reference sequence). The CDR3 has 16 residues. Trimming took off 0 bases at V and 7 bases at J, with 14 bases between the two ends. This CDR3 reads CASSLGLWDTNSPLHF. As DNA, the CDR3 is TGTGCCAGCAGCTTGGGCTTGTGGGACACCAATTCACCCCTCCACTTT.

This chain uses TRBV7-2 with TRBJ1-4; TRBD1 matches 9 bases. The germline V gene encodes CDR1 SGHTA and CDR2 FQGNSA. The V gene end was trimmed by 0 bases and the J gene end by 10 bases; junction bases not matched to a gene: 9. The CDR3 loop spans 16 amino acids. CDR3 sequence: CASSLAAGTGIGKLFF. The CDR3 DNA sequence: TGTGCCAGCAGCTTAGCGGCCGGGACAGGGATTGGAAAACTGTTTTTT.

This chain connects TRBV6-1 to TRBJ2-7, with TRBD1 identical over 8 bases. The junction had 10 bases not matched to a gene; V was cut back by 2 bases and J by 4 bases. This CDR3 has 16 amino acids. Looked up from germline, CDR1 is MNHNS and CDR2 is SASEGT. The CDR3: CASSETWAGGTYEQYF. The CDR3 DNA reads TGTGCCAGCAGTGAAACTTGGGCAGGGGGCACTTACGAGCAGTACTTC.

This clone came up once. The chain couples TRBV7-2 to TRBJ1-5, with 8 positions matching TRBD1. Germline lookup yields CDR1 SGHTA and CDR2 FQGNSA. J lost 7 bases, V lost 6 bases, and 5 bases had no gene match. This CDR3 region has 13 residues. The chain's CDR3 is CASRGTGGQPQHF. CDR3 bases: TGTGCCAGCAGGGGTACAGGGGGGCAGCCCCAGCATTTT. The whole variable domain, filled in from reference TRBV7-2 and TRBJ1-5, reads GAGVSQSPSNKVTEKGKDVELRCDPISGHTALYWYRQSLGQGLEFLIYFQGNSAPDKSGLPSDRFSAERTGGSVSTLTIQRTQQEDSAVYLCASRGTGGQPQHFGDGTRLSIL.

The gene calls are TRBV3-1 (or the pseudogene TRBV3-2) and TRBJ2-3; D not resolved. V was pared by 2 bases and J by 2 bases, with 11 bases between. This CDR3 has 15 residues. Looked up from germline, CDR1 is LGHDT and CDR2 is YNNKEL (reference sequence). The CDR3 coding sequence is TGTGCCAGCAGCCAAACCGGTCCTGTCACAGATACGCAGTATTTT. This codes for CASSQTGPVTDTQYF.

The rearrangement joins TRBV6-1 to TRBJ2-2, with TRBD1 as a possible D gene (6 bases). Germline V lookup: CDR1 MNHNS, CDR2 SASEGT. V lost 3 bases and J 4 bases, leaving 12 bases between the germline ends. CDR3 length equals 15 residues. The CDR3 sequence is CASSDQQGPTGELFF. The CDR3 nucleotides are TGTGCCAGCAGTGACCAACAGGGTCCCACCGGGGAGCTGTTTTTT.

This chain connects TRBV7-8 to TRBJ2-2; 7 bases are shared with TRBD2. Germline loops: CDR1 SGHVS, CDR2 FQNEAQ. Trimming took 6 bases from V and 0 from J; bases not matched to a gene: 7. This CDR3 has 16 residues. CDR3 protein: CASRRLGGANTGELFF. Here the CDR3 DNA reads TGTGCCAGCAGACGATTGGGAGGGGCGAACACCGGGGAGCTGTTTTTT.

This chain joins TRBV7-9 and TRBJ1-1; D is unclear. This CDR3 is 14 amino acids long. V was trimmed by 3 bases and J by 1 base, leaving 9 bases between them. CDR1 and CDR2 (germline): SEHNR, FQNEAQ (reference sequence). DNA for the CDR3: TGTGCCAGCAGCTTGCCAGGATGGAACACTGAAGCTTTCTTT. This translates into CASSLPGWNTEAFF.

This clone turned up a few times. The chain is built from TRBV18 and TRBJ1-2, with D possibly TRBD1 on 6 matching bases. Germline CDR1 and CDR2: KGHSH and LQKENI. V was cut by 0 bases and J by 6 bases, with 17 bases left in between. This CDR3 comprises 16 residues. The CDR3 nucleotides read TGTGCCAGCTCACCACCGAGGGGGTGGGACCGGAATGGCTACACCTTC. It translates to CASSPPRGWDRNGYTF. The full variable domain, its missing parts supplied by reference TRBV18 and TRBJ1-2, is NAGVMQNPRHLVRRRGQEARLRCSPMKGHSHVYWYRQLPEEGLKFMVYLQKENIIDESGMPKERFSAEFPKEGPSILRIQQVVRGDSAAYFCASSPPRGWDRNGYTFGSGTRLTVV.

This chain joins TRBV29-1 and TRBJ1-4; tentative D call: TRBD1 (6 bases). Between the trimmed V and J ends, which lost 5 bases and 2 bases, there was a span of 9 bases. From germline, CDR1 is SQVTM and CDR2 ANQGSEA. The CDR3 covers 13 residues. The CDR3 loop reads CSVKRGTNEKLFF. The CDR3 DNA sequence: TGCAGCGTTAAAAGGGGGACTAATGAAAAACTGTTTTTT.

The rearrangement uses TRBV27 and TRBJ2-7; 13 bases map to TRBD2. CDR1 is MNHEY and CDR2 is SMNVEV in the germline V gene (reference sequence). Unmatched junction bases numbered 9, after V lost 6 bases and J lost 1 base. The CDR3 loop spans 17 amino acids. This CDR3 reads CASRLTSGRTFSYEQYF. In DNA form, the CDR3 reads TGTGCCAGCAGATTGACTAGCGGGAGGACCTTTTCCTACGAGCAGTACTTC.

This chain connects TRBV4-2 to TRBJ2-7; D perhaps matches TRBD1 (5 bases). CDR1 is LGHNA, CDR2 YNFKEQ, per germline. CDR3 length: 17 residues. The V end lost 4 bases, the J end lost 0 bases, and 19 bases lay between the germline ends. CDR3 bases: TGTGCCAGCAGCCCCGACTGGGGCAACCTACCCTCCTACGAGCAGTACTTC. Its protein is CASSPDWGNLPSYEQYF.

The table lists this clone with a few counts. The chain has TRBV10-3 and TRBJ1-5, with 11 bases aligning to TRBD1. V was clipped by 9 bases and J by 3 bases; unmatched bases: 4. Germline CDR1 reads ENHRY; CDR2 reads SYGVKD. The CDR3 has 14 amino acids. CDR3 bases: TGTGCCATAGGGACAGGGGGAGACAATCAGCCCCAGCATTTT. Its translation: CAIGTGGDNQPQHF.

This clone was detected a few times. This chain connects TRBV7-9 to TRBJ1-6, with 8 positions matching TRBD1. Per germline, CDR1 SEHNR and CDR2 FQNEAQ (reference sequence). With 4 bases clipped from V and 7 bases from J, the junction kept 9 bases outside the gene matches. This CDR3 comprises 16 residues. CDR3 in amino acids: CASSSGQGSYNSPLHF. The CDR3 coding sequence is TGTGCCAGCAGCTCAGGACAGGGTTCTTACAATTCACCCCTCCACTTT.

The chain joins TRBV7-9 to TRBJ1-4; D is unclear. The CDR3 extends over 15 amino acids. V lost 1 base and J 5 bases, leaving 11 bases between the germline ends. Per germline, CDR1 SEHNR and CDR2 FQNEAQ (reference sequence). The CDR3 spells CASSLGVSRNEKLFF. The CDR3 DNA reads TGTGCCAGCAGCTTAGGTGTCTCTAGGAATGAAAAACTGTTTTTT.

This rearrangement joins TRBV29-1 to TRBJ2-7; 9 bases map to TRBD1. The CDR3 extends over 13 amino acids. CDR1 is SQVTM and CDR2 is ANQGSEA in the germline V gene. The V gene end was trimmed by 3 bases and the J gene end by 5 bases; junction bases not matched to a gene: 5. CDR3 nucleotides: TGCAGCGTTGACGGGACAGGGCCTCACGAGCAGTACTTC. Protein: CSVDGTGPHEQYF.

As regards this clone: Other DNA variants within this sample encode the same CDR3. The V gene is TRBV19, the J gene TRBJ1-4, with 8 bases fitting TRBD1. The J segment lost 6 bases and the V segment lost 8 bases, leaving 5 bases of the junction unmatched. The CDR3 has 13 amino acids. Germline V lookup: CDR1 LNHDA, CDR2 SQIVND (reference sequence). Written as DNA, the CDR3 is TGTGCCAGTGCTGGACAGGGCTATGAAAAACTGTTTTTT. It yields the protein CASAGQGYEKLFF.

The chain uses TRBV2 and TRBJ2-2, with 9 bases identical to TRBD2. The germline V gene encodes CDR1 SNHLY and CDR2 FYNNEI. Trimming took 2 bases from V and 3 from J; bases not matched to a gene: 1. The CDR3 extends over 15 amino acids. The CDR3 loop is CASSELAGYTGELFF. CDR3 sequence (DNA): TGTGCCAGCAGTGAACTAGCGGGGTACACCGGGGAGCTGTTTTTT.

This chain uses TRBV6-4 with TRBJ1-2; D is undetermined. The CDR3 spans 15 residues. Trimming left V 3 bases short and J 2 bases short, with 13 bases between. From germline, CDR1 is MRHNA and CDR2 SNTAGT. The CDR3 DNA reads TGTGCCAGCAGTGATCAGTTCGGGATGAACTATGGCTACACCTTC. This translates into CASSDQFGMNYGYTF.

CDR3 loop: CAISAGQGGAKNIQYF. DNA for the CDR3: TGTGCCATCAGTGCGGGACAGGGGGGAGCCAAAAACATTCAGTACTTC. This sequence joins TRBV10-3 and TRBJ2-4, with 11 bases identical to TRBD1. V dropped 4 bases and J dropped 0; count of bases not matched to a gene: 2. The CDR3 sequence is 16 residues long. Germline V gene lookup returns CDR1 ENHRY and CDR2 SYGVKD.

The CDR3 reads CASSPDGRGESPLHF. Written as DNA, the CDR3 is TGCGCCAGCAGCCCGGACGGCAGGGGGGAATCACCCCTCCACTTT. The chain recombines TRBV5-1 with TRBJ1-6; 7 bases line up with TRBD1. Trimming removed 4 bases from V and 10 bases from J; junction bases left unmatched: 11. CDR1 and CDR2 (germline): SGHRS, YFSETQ. CDR3 length equals 15 residues.

The CDR3 loop is CASQRQSELFF. The CDR3 coding sequence is TGTGCCAGCCAACGACAGAGCGAACTGTTTTTT. The chain links TRBV6-6 to TRBJ1-4; D may be TRBD1 (5 bases). CDR3 length: 11 residues. CDR1 and CDR2 (germline): MNHNY, SVGAGI (reference sequence). V was shortened by 8 bases and J by 12 bases, with 13 bases between the two germline ends.

The rearrangement links TRBV6-5 to TRBJ1-1, with D possibly matching TRBD1 (6 bases). CDR1 and CDR2 (germline): MNHEY, SVGAGI. The V end was cut by 3 bases, the J end by 1 base, with 15 bases between. This CDR3 is built from 16 residues. The CDR3 DNA reads TGTGCCAGCAGTTATTTTCCCGGGACAAGGAACACTGAAGCTTTCTTT. The encoded protein is CASSYFPGTRNTEAFF.

The CDR3 DNA is TGTGCCAGCAGTTCAGCAGGGGAATCCTCCTATGGCTACACCTTC. Translated, it gives CASSSAGESSYGYTF. The chain combines TRBV2 with TRBJ1-2; D may be TRBD1 (6 bases). This CDR3 contains 15 residues. Germline V gives CDR1 SNHLY, CDR2 FYNNEI. V dropped 5 bases and J dropped 4 bases, with 17 bases sitting between them. The full variable domain, completed using reference TRBV2 and TRBJ1-2, is EPEVTQTPSHQVTQMGQEVILRCVPISNHLYFYWYRQILGQKVEFLVSFYNNEISEKSEIFDDQFSVERPDGSNFTLKIRSTKLEDSAMYFCASSSAGESSYGYTFGSGTRLTVV.

This chain joins TRBV12-3 or TRBV12-4 and TRBJ2-3; the D is unclear. The V and J ends lost 8 bases and 3 bases respectively, with 12 bases between them. There are 13 residues in the CDR3. The CDR3 is CASRTVKTDTQYF. In DNA, the CDR3 is TGTGCCAGCCGAACGGTAAAGACAGATACGCAGTATTTT.

This clone was seen a single time. This sequence joins TRBV5-1 and TRBJ2-5, with TRBD2 identical over 9 bases. The CDR3 extends over 14 amino acids. The germline V gene has CDR1 SGHRS and CDR2 YFSETQ. The V gene end was trimmed by 4 bases and the J gene end by 5 bases; junction bases not matched to a gene: 6. The CDR3 spells CASSRTSERETQYF. CDR3 coding DNA: TGCGCCAGCAGCCGGACTAGCGAACGGGAGACCCAGTACTTC. The variable domain in full, with the rest retrieved from reference TRBV5-1 and TRBJ2-5, is KAGVTQTPRYLIKTRGQQVTLSCSPISGHRSVSWYQQTPGQGLQFLFEYFSETQRNKGNFPGRFSGRQFSNSRSEMNVSTLELGDSALYLCASSRTSERETQYFGPGTRLLVL.